This T cell receptor beta chain was retrieved from a study of blood T cell repertoires in COVID-19. Original processing notes: Amplification of reference gene primers provided the estimated nucleated cell counts. TCRdb's table, derived via immunoSEQ multiplex PCR, lists solely in-frame clones and lacks some. The V and J calls and clone size come from that table; D and trimming were worked out from the DNA. The data show about 160,000 clones, 85% seen once. Germline V gene lookup returns CDR1 SGHRS and CDR2 YFSETQ. The CDR3 is made up of 15 amino acids. Trimming removed 0 bases from V and 5 bases from J, with 14 bases in between.

The V call is TRBV5-1, the J call TRBJ1-1, with TRBD1 as a possible D gene (5 bases). This receptor was obtained from a human donor with acute or convalescent COVID-19. The donor label of this sample is uncertain. Sequenced sample: peripheral blood. CDR3 region: CASSLAGQGGTEAFF. DNA for the CDR3: TGCGCCAGCAGCTTGGCCGGGCAGGGAGGGACTGAAGCTTTCTTT.